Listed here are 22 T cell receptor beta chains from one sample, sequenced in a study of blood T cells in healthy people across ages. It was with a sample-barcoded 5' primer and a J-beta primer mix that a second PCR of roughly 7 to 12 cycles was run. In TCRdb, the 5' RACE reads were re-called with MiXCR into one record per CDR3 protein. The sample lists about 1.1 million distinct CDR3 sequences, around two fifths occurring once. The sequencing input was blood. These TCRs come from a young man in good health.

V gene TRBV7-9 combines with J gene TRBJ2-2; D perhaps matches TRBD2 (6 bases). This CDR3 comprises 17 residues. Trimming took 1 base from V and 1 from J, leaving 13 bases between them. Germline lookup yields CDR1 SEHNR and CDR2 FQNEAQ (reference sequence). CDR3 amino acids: CASSLDNLAENTGELFF. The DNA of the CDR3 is TGTGCCAGCAGCTTAGATAATTTAGCGGAGAACACCGGGGAGCTGTTTTTT.

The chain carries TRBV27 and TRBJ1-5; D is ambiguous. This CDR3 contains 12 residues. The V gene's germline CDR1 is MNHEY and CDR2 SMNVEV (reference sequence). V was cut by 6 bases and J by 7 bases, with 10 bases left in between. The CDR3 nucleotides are TGTGCCAGCAGGTCGGGTTTCCAGCCCCAGCATTTT. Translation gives CASRSGFQPQHF.

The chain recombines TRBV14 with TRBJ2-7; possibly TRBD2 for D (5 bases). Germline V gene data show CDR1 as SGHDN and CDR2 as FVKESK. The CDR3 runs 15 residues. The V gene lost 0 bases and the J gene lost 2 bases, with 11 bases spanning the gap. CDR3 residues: CASSQDASGPYEQYF. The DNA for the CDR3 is TGTGCCAGCAGCCAAGATGCAAGCGGACCCTACGAGCAGTACTTC. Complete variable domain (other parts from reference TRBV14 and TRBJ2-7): EAGVTQFPSHSVIEKGQTVTLRCDPISGHDNLYWYRRVMGKEIKFLLHFVKESKQDESGMPNNRFLAERTGGTYSTLKVQPAELEDSGVYFCASSQDASGPYEQYFGPGTRLTVT.

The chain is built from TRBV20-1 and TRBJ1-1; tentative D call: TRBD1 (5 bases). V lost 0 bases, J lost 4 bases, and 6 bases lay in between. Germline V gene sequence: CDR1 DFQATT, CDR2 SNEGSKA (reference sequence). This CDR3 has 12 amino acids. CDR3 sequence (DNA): TGCAGTGCTAGAGATGGGGGCACTGAAGCTTTCTTT. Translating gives CSARDGGTEAFF.

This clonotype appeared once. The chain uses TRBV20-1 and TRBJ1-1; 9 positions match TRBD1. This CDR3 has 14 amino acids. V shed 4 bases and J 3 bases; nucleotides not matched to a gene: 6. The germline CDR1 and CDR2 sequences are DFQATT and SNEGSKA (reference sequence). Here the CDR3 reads CSAIQGARDTEAFF. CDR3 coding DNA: TGCAGTGCTATACAGGGGGCAAGGGACACTGAAGCTTTCTTT.

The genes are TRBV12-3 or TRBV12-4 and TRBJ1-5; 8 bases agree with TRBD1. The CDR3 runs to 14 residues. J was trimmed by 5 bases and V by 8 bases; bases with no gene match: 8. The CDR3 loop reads CASWWAGGDQPQHF. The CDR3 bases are TGTGCCAGCTGGTGGGCAGGGGGCGATCAGCCCCAGCATTTT.

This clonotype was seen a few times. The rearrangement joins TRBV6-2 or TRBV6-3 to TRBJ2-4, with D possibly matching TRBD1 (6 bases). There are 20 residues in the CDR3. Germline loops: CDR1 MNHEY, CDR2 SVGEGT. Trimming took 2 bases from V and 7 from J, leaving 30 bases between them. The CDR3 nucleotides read TGTGCCAGCAGTTACACCTTCCCCCCTAGAGTTGACAGGCCGCGGAACATTCAGTACTTC. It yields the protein CASSYTFPPRVDRPRNIQYF.

The CDR3 sequence is CASNQGSLGEKLFF. CDR3 nucleotides: TGTGCCAGCAACCAGGGGTCCCTGGGGGAAAAACTGTTTTTT. The chain has TRBV12-3 or TRBV12-4 and TRBJ1-4; perhaps TRBD1 as D (6 bases). The V end was cut by 7 bases, the J end by 8 bases, with 17 bases between. CDR3 length: 14 residues.

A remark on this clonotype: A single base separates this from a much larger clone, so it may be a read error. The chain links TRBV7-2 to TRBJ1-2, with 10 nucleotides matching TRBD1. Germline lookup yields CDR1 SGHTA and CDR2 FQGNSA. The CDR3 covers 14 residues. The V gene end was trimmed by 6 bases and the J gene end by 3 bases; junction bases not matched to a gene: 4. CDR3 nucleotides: TGTGCCAGCAGTGATGGACAGGGGGACTATGGCTACACCTTC. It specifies CASSDGQGDYGYTF.

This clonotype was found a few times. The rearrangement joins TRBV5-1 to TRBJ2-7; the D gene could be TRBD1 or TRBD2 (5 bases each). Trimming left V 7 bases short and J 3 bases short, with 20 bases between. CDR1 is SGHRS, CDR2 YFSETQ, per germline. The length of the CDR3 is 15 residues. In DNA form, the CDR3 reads TGCGCCAGCGATCCCGGGACCAGGACAAACTACGAGCAGTACTTC. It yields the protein CASDPGTRTNYEQYF.

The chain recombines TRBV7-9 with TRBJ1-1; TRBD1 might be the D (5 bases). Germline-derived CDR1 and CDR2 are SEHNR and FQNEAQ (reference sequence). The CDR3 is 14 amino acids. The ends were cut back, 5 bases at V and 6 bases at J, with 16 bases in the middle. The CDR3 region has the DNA TGTGCCAGCAGCCCCCAGGGACTTTTGGCTGAAGCTTTCTTT. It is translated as CASSPQGLLAEAFF.

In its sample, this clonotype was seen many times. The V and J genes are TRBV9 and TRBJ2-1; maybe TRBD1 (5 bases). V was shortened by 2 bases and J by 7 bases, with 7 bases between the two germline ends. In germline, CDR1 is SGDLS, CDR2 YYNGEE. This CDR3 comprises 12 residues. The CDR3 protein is CASSVSGNEQFF. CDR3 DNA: TGTGCCAGCAGCGTCTCAGGGAATGAGCAGTTCTTC.

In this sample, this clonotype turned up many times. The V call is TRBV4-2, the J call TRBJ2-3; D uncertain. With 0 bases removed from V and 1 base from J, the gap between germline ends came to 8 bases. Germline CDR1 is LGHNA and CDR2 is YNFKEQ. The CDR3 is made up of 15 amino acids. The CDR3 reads CASSQEGPGTDTQYF. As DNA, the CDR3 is TGTGCCAGCAGCCAAGAAGGACCAGGCACAGATACGCAGTATTTT.

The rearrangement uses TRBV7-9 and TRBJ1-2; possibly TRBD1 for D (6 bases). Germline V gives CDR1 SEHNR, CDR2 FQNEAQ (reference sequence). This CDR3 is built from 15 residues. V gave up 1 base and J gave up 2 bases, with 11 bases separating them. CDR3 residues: CASSLDPGGNYGYTF. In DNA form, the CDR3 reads TGTGCCAGCAGCTTAGATCCCGGGGGCAACTATGGCTACACCTTC.

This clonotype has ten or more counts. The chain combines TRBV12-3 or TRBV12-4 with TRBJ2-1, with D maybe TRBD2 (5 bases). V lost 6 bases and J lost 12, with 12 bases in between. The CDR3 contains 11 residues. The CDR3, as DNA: TGTGCCAGCAGGACTAAAACGGCGCAGTTCTTC. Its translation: CASRTKTAQFF.

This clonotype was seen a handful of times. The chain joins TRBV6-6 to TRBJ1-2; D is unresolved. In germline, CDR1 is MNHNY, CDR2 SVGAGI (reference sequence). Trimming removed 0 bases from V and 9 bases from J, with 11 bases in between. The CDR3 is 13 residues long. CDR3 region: CASSYSKEQRYTF. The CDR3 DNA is TGTGCCAGCAGTTACTCGAAGGAACAGCGCTACACCTTC.

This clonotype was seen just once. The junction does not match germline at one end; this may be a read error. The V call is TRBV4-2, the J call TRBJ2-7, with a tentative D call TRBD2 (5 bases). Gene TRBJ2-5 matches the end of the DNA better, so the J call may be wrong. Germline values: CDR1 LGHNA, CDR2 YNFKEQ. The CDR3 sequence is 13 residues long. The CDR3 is CASNQVEVETQYF. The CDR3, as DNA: TGTGCCAGCAACCAAGTGGAGGTGGAGACCCAGTACTTC.

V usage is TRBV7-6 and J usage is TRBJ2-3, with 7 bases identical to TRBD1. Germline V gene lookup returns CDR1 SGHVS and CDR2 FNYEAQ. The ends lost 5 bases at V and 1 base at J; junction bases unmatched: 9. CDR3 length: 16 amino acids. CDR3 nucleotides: TGTGCCAGCAGCCCGACCGGCACAGGGGGCACAGATACGCAGTATTTT. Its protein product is CASSPTGTGGTDTQYF.

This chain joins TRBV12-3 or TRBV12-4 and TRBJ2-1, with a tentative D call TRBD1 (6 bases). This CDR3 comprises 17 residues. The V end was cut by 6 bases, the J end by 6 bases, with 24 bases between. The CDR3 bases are TGTGCCAGCAGCTACCACCGGGACACCACCTCCCTCAATGAGCAGTTCTTC. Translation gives CASSYHRDTTSLNEQFF.

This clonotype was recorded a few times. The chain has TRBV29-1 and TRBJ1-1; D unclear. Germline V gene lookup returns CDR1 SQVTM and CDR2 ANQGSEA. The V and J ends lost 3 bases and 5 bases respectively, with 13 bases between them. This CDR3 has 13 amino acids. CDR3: CSVEKGFGTEAFF. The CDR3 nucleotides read TGCAGCGTTGAGAAGGGATTCGGGACTGAAGCTTTCTTT.

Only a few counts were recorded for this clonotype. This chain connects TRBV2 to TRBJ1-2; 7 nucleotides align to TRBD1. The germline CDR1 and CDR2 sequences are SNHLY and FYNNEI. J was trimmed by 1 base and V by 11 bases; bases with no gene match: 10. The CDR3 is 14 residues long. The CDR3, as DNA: TGTGCCTCCGGGGCGACAGGGAATAACTATGGCTACACCTTC. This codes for CASGATGNNYGYTF.

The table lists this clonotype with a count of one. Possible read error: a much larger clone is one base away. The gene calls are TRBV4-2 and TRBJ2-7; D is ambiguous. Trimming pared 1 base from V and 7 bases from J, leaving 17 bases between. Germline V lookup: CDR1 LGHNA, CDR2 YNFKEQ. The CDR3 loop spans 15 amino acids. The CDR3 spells CASSQVGNSYNEQYF. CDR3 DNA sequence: TGTGCCAGCAGCCAAGTTGGGAACTCCTACAATGAGCAGTACTTC.